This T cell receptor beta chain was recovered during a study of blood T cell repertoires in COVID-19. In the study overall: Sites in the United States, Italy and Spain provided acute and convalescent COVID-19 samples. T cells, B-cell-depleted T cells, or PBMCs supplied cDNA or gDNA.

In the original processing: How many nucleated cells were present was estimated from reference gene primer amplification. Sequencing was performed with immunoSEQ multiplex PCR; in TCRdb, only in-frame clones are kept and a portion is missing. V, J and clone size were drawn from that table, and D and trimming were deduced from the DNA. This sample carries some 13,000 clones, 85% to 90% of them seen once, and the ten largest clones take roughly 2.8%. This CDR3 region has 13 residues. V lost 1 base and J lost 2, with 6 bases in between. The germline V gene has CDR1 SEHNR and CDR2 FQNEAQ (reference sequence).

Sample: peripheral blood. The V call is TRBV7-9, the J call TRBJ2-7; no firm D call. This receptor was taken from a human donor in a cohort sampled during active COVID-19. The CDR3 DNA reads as TGTGCCAGCAGCTTAGTAGATACCTACGAGCAGTACTTC. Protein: CASSLVDTYEQYF.